The table lists the clone carrying this T cell receptor beta chain with a few counts. Random hexamers primed reverse transcription of about 0.45 to 1 ug RNA. Across 54 Vbeta and 13 Jbeta, immunoSEQ multiplex PCR amplified TCR beta CDR3. TCRdb passed the immunoSEQ multiplex PCR reads through MiXCR, listing each CDR3 protein once. The table lists around 18,000 distinct CDR3 sequences, 90% to 95% of them singletons. The data were taken from a study of CD8 T cells in Susac syndrome. Sequenced sample: CD8+ T cells from PBMCs. The sequence derives from a human donor in good health.

This chain's CDR3 is CASSVREFGQPQHF. The DNA of the CDR3 is TGTGCCAGCAGCGTCCGGGAATTCGGGCAGCCCCAGCATTTT. The chain uses TRBV9 and TRBJ1-5; unclear D gene. Trimming removed 2 bases at V and 7 bases at J, with 13 bases between. Germline CDR1 is SGDLS and CDR2 is YYNGEE. CDR3 length: 14 amino acids.